Listed here are 21 T cell receptor beta chains from one sample, sequenced in a study of T cell repertoires in cytomegalovirus infection (dated by TCRdb to the late 2010s). The reads were generated on an Illumina HiSeq 1500. Starting from the raw public reads, TCRdb applied fastp trimming at Q25, assembled clones with MiXCR and retained in-frame beta chains. Entries are consolidated by CDR3 protein sequence, retaining the most common genes and DNA. Here the sample has hundreds of thousands of distinct CDR3 sequences; around 32% occur a single time. The ten most abundant clones make up about 20% of the sample. In the paper's terms, the treatment or condition label means: in vitro stimulation with specific CMV peptide epitopes to enrich CMV-specific T cells. These receptors' targets are unknown. This specimen was cultured PBMCs, taken from culture after CMV antigen stimulation. The receptors originated from a human donor in good health (CMV status not recorded). Some clones in this sample may be carry-over from other donors' samples.

The chain links TRBV2 to TRBJ1-2; D gene unclear. CDR3 length equals 16 residues. With 5 bases removed from V and 4 bases from J, the gap between germline ends came to 20 bases. The germline gives CDR1 SNHLY, CDR2 FYNNEI. The CDR3 here is CASSPRAGANSYGYTF. The CDR3 region has the DNA TGTGCCAGCAGTCCAAGGGCTGGAGCTAACTCCTATGGCTACACCTTC.

The V gene is TRBV6-6, the J gene TRBJ1-2, with D possibly TRBD1 on 5 matching bases. The CDR3 has 12 residues. V lost 4 bases to trimming and J lost 10 bases, with 13 bases between them. Per germline, CDR1 MNHNY and CDR2 SVGAGI (reference sequence). DNA for the CDR3: TGTGCCAGCAGTTCTGGACAAGCCTCCTACACCTTC. This sequence encodes CASSSGQASYTF.

This clonotype appeared a few times. This chain uses TRBV11-2 with TRBJ1-1; possibly TRBD1 for D (5 bases). Between the trimmed V and J ends, which lost 1 base and 4 bases, there was a span of 10 bases. Per germline, CDR1 SGHAT and CDR2 FQNNGV. The length of the CDR3 is 14 residues. DNA for the CDR3: TGTGCCAGCAGCTTAGCGGGGGTAGTCACTGAAGCTTTCTTT. This translates into CASSLAGVVTEAFF.

The chain couples TRBV10-3 to TRBJ2-5; 12 bases are shared with TRBD1. This CDR3 spans 13 amino acids. Germline V gives CDR1 ENHRY, CDR2 SYGVKD. J was trimmed by 5 bases and V by 11 bases; bases with no gene match: 6. The CDR3 DNA is TGTGCCGGGGGACAGGGGGCATGGGAGACCCAGTACTTC. It codes for CAGGQGAWETQYF.

The chain uses TRBV9 and TRBJ2-6, with D perhaps matching TRBD1 or TRBD2 (5 bases each). The V end was cut by 7 bases, the J end by 0 bases, with 11 bases between. This CDR3 spans 15 amino acids. Germline CDR1 reads SGDLS; CDR2 reads YYNGEE. CDR3 protein: CASGGLGSGANVLTF. As DNA, the CDR3 is TGTGCCAGCGGGGGTCTAGGCTCTGGGGCCAACGTCCTGACTTTC.

The J gene is TRBJ2-1, the V gene TRBV7-7; TRBD2 matches 13 bases. V trimming: 8 bases; J trimming: 8 bases; junction bases outside the gene matches: 9. The V gene's germline CDR1 is SSHAT and CDR2 FNYEAQ (reference sequence). The CDR3 runs to 15 residues. CDR3 region: CASAYGTSGADEQFF. CDR3 in DNA: TGTGCCAGCGCGTACGGGACTAGCGGGGCTGATGAGCAGTTCTTC.

The chain has TRBV7-6 and TRBJ2-3; tentative D call: TRBD1 (6 bases). Per germline, CDR1 SGHVS and CDR2 FNYEAQ. V was pared by 1 base and J by 4 bases, with 12 bases between. The CDR3 length is 15 residues. The CDR3 reads CASSLDPGASDTQYF. The CDR3 DNA follows: TGTGCCAGCAGCTTAGATCCAGGGGCGTCAGATACGCAGTATTTT. Based on the CDR3 plus reference TRBV7-6 and TRBJ2-3, the full variable domain is GAGVSQSPRYKVTKRGQDVALRCDPISGHVSLYWYRQALGQGPEFLTYFNYEAQQDKSGLPNDRFSAERPEGSISTLTIQRTEQRDSAMYRCASSLDPGASDTQYFGPGTRLTVL.

V usage is TRBV19 and J usage is TRBJ1-5; the D is unclear. The CDR3 contains 15 residues. V lost 0 bases and J lost 6, with 12 bases in between. Looked up from germline, CDR1 is LNHDA and CDR2 is SQIVND (reference sequence). As DNA, the CDR3 is TGTGCCAGTAGTATAGATCACCGGGGAGGTCAGCCCCAGCATTTT. It translates to CASSIDHRGGQPQHF.

CDR3 protein: CATSRNRVSGANVLTF. The CDR3 region has the DNA TGTGCCACCAGCAGAAACAGGGTGTCCGGGGCCAACGTCCTGACTTTC. This chain connects TRBV15 to TRBJ2-6; possibly TRBD1 for D (6 bases). This CDR3 has 16 amino acids. V dropped 2 bases and J dropped 4 bases, with 12 bases sitting between them. Looked up from germline, CDR1 is LNHNV and CDR2 is YYDKDF (reference sequence).

This clonotype was found many times. The chain links TRBV7-2 to TRBJ1-6; 8 bases fit TRBD1. Germline CDR1 reads SGHTA; CDR2 reads FQGNSA. CDR3 length: 16 amino acids. V lost 5 bases, J lost 4 bases, and 7 bases stayed unmatched. The CDR3, as DNA: TGTGCCAGCAGCCCAGGGGGCTCAGGATATAATTCACCCCTCCACTTT. This codes for CASSPGGSGYNSPLHF.

The chain employs TRBV20-1 and TRBJ1-2, with 8 positions matching TRBD1. The CDR3 spans 15 residues. Trimming cost V 0 bases and J 4 bases; bases outside gene matches: 7. CDR1 and CDR2 (germline): DFQATT, SNEGSKA (reference sequence). CDR3 protein: CSARDQTGEGYGYTF. CDR3 DNA sequence: TGCAGTGCTAGAGACCAGACAGGGGAGGGCTATGGCTACACCTTC.

This rearrangement joins TRBV5-1 to TRBJ2-3, with 10 bases that match TRBD2. Trimming removed 4 bases from V and 6 bases from J; junction bases left unmatched: 8. The CDR3 extends over 15 amino acids. Germline assignment: CDR1 SGHRS and CDR2 YFSETQ. The CDR3: CASSIGAGGRDTQYF. CDR3 DNA: TGCGCCAGCAGCATCGGAGCGGGGGGGCGTGATACGCAGTATTTT. Combining the CDR3 with reference TRBV5-1 and TRBJ2-3 gives the whole variable domain KAGVTQTPRYLIKTRGQQVTLSCSPISGHRSVSWYQQTPGQGLQFLFEYFSETQRNKGNFPGRFSGRQFSNSRSEMNVSTLELGDSALYLCASSIGAGGRDTQYFGPGTRLTVL.

This clonotype was seen only a few times. The rearrangement uses TRBV11-2 and TRBJ2-1; the D gene is possibly TRBD2 (6 bases). V was shortened by 4 bases and J by 3 bases, with 16 bases between the two germline ends. The CDR3 totals 16 residues. In germline, CDR1 is SGHAT, CDR2 FQNNGV. The CDR3 spells CASSSALGTHYNEQFF. The DNA for the CDR3 is TGTGCCAGCAGCTCGGCACTAGGGACTCACTACAATGAGCAGTTCTTC.

The chain is built from TRBV4-1 and TRBJ2-5; 9 bases are shared with TRBD2. Germline V gene sequence: CDR1 MGHRA, CDR2 YSYEKL. The CDR3 length is 16 residues. J lost 1 base, V lost 1 base, and 4 bases had no gene match. The CDR3 region is CASSQGGSGSQETQYF. CDR3 DNA: TGCGCCAGCAGCCAAGGTGGTAGCGGGAGCCAAGAGACCCAGTACTTC.

The rearrangement joins TRBV5-4 to TRBJ2-1; 9 nucleotides line up with TRBD2. With V trimmed by 3 bases and J by 5 bases, 6 bases remained unmatched. The CDR3 contains 15 residues. CDR1 and CDR2 (germline): SGHNT, YYREEE (reference sequence). The CDR3 nucleotides are TGTGCCAGCAGCTCGACTAGCGGTTACGACAATGAGCAGTTCTTC. Translating it yields CASSSTSGYDNEQFF. Based on the CDR3 plus reference TRBV5-4 and TRBJ2-1, the full variable domain is ETGVTQSPTHLIKTRGQQVTLRCSSQSGHNTVSWYQQALGQGPQFIFQYYREEENGRGNFPPRFSGLQFPNYSSELNVNALELDDSALYLCASSSTSGYDNEQFFGPGTRLTVL.

There are a few counts of this clonotype. The chain combines TRBV7-6 with TRBJ2-3; 9 bases line up with TRBD1. The V and J ends lost 4 bases and 2 bases, in that order; junction bases with no gene match: 7. The germline CDR1 and CDR2 sequences are SGHVS and FNYEAQ. This CDR3 region has 16 residues. CDR3 in amino acids: CASSSPGQGFTDTQYF. The CDR3 DNA reads as TGTGCCAGCAGCTCACCGGGACAGGGTTTCACAGATACGCAGTATTTT.

DNA of the CDR3: TGTGCCATCAGTCGCCTAGCGATCTCGGAGGAGCAGTACTTC. Protein: CAISRLAISEEQYF. The V gene is TRBV10-3, the J gene TRBJ2-7, with D perhaps TRBD2 (6 bases). The V end was cut by 5 bases, the J end by 7 bases, with 18 bases between. The CDR3 runs to 14 residues. The V gene's germline CDR1 is ENHRY and CDR2 SYGVKD.

The chain links TRBV7-2 to TRBJ2-2; 7 bases fit TRBD1. The CDR3 length is 18 residues. The V and J ends lost 2 bases and 5 bases, in that order; junction bases with no gene match: 14. CDR1 is SGHTA and CDR2 is FQGNSA in the germline V gene. CDR3 sequence reads: CASSLRALRGGSTGELFF. CDR3 in DNA: TGTGCCAGCAGCTTAAGGGCCTTGAGAGGGGGCTCGACCGGGGAGCTGTTTTTT. Full variable domain (missing parts from reference TRBV7-2 and TRBJ2-2): GAGVSQSPSNKVTEKGKDVELRCDPISGHTALYWYRQSLGQGLEFLIYFQGNSAPDKSGLPSDRFSAERTGGSVSTLTIQRTQQEDSAVYLCASSLRALRGGSTGELFFGEGSRLTVL.

V and J are TRBV20-1 and TRBJ2-3; 8 bases agree with TRBD2. CDR3 length: 14 amino acids. V was pared by 2 bases and J by 0 bases, with 1 base of the junction left unmatched. From germline, CDR1 is DFQATT and CDR2 SNEGSKA (reference sequence). CDR3 protein: CSARSSGSTDTQYF. CDR3 DNA: TGCAGTGCTAGATCTAGCGGGAGCACAGATACGCAGTATTTT.

This clonotype was observed a single time. The gene calls are TRBV2 and TRBJ2-1, with 7 bases identical to TRBD2. Germline V gene lookup returns CDR1 SNHLY and CDR2 FYNNEI. V shed 7 bases and J 0 bases; nucleotides not matched to a gene: 6. The CDR3 consists of 15 residues. This chain's CDR3 is CASKRDYSSYNEQFF. The CDR3 nucleotides read TGTGCCAGCAAGAGGGACTATAGCTCCTACAATGAGCAGTTCTTC.

V and J are TRBV6-8 and TRBJ2-5; 10 bases align to TRBD1. This CDR3 is built from 15 residues. Losses at the gene ends were 7 bases for V and 5 bases for J; bases not matched to a gene: 10. From germline, CDR1 is MNHGY and CDR2 SAAAGT. CDR3 region: CASTPTDRGQETQYF. The CDR3 bases are TGTGCCAGCACTCCGACCGACAGGGGGCAGGAGACCCAGTACTTC.